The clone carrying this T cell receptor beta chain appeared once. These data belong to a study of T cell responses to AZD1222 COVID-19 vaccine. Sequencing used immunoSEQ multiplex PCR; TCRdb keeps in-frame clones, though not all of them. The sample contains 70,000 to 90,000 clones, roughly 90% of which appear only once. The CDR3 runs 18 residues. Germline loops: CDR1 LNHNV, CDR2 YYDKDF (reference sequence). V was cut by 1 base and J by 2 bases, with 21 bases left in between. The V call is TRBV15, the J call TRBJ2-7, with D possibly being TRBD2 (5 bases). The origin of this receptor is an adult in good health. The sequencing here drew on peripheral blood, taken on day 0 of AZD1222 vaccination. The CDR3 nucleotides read TGTGCCACCAGCAGAGCTCGTGATTTCGGACTGGAGACCTACGAGCAGTACTTC. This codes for CATSRARDFGLETYEQYF.